This entry concerns a single TCR beta chain. These data are taken from a study of T cell changes during pregnancy in multiple sclerosis. After removal of 4 bases from V and 3 bases from J, the junction contained 5 bases not matched to a gene. CDR3 length: 14 amino acids. CDR1 is SGDLS and CDR2 is YYNGEE in the germline V gene. Libraries were prepared by immunoSEQ multiplex PCR; TCRdb keeps only in-frame clonotypes and omits some of them. The data show tens of thousands of clones, around 94% seen once. Sequencing used CD4+ T cells from peripheral blood mononuclear cells, obtained after pregnancy. The J gene is TRBJ2-7, the V gene TRBV9, with 9 bases matching TRBD1. This TCR was sampled from a female donor with multiple sclerosis, enrolled in a pregnancy study. CDR3 residues: CASSPRDRDYEQYF. In DNA form, the CDR3 reads TGTGCCAGCAGCCCCCGGGACAGGGACTACGAGCAGTACTTC.